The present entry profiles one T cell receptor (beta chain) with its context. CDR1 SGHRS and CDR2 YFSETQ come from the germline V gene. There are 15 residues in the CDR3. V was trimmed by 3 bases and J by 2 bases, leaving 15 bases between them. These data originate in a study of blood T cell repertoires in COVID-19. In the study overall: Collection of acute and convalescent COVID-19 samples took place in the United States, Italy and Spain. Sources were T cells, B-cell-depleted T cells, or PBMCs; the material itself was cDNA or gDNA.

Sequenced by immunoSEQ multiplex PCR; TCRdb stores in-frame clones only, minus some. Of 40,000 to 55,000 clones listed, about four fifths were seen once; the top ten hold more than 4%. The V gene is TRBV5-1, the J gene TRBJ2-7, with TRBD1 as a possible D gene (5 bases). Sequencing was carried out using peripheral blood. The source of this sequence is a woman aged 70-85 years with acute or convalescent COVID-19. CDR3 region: CASSSQWGPTYEQYF. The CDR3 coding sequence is TGCGCCAGCAGCTCCCAATGGGGCCCGACCTACGAGCAGTACTTC. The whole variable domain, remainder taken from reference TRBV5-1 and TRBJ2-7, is KAGVTQTPRYLIKTRGQQVTLSCSPISGHRSVSWYQQTPGQGLQFLFEYFSETQRNKGNFPGRFSGRQFSNSRSEMNVSTLELGDSALYLCASSSQWGPTYEQYFGPGTRLTVT.